Each of the 10 T cell receptor beta chains below was sequenced from the same sample in a study of blood T cell repertoires in COVID-19. This table comes from immunoSEQ multiplex PCR, and its TCRdb copy is limited to in-frame clones, with some not included. The repertoire has 200,000 to 250,000 clones, less than 85% of them found once; the top ten carry 4% to 6%. The sample was peripheral blood. These TCRs come from a woman older than 75 with active or convalescent COVID-19.

In this sample, this clone turned up once. This chain's CDR3 is CASTPVGGADTGELFF. Here the CDR3 DNA reads TGTGCCAGCACCCCGGTGGGGGGGGCGGACACCGGGGAGCTGTTTTTT. The V call is TRBV2, the J call TRBJ2-2, with D maybe TRBD2 (7 bases). The germline gives CDR1 SNHLY, CDR2 FYNNEI. The length of the CDR3 is 16 residues. Trimming stripped 7 bases from V and 3 bases from J, with 18 bases between. Supplemented by reference TRBV2 and TRBJ2-2, the full variable domain reads EPEVTQTPSHQVTQMGQEVILRCVPISNHLYFYWYRQILGQKVEFLVSFYNNEISEKSEIFDDQFSVERPDGSNFTLKIRSTKLEDSAMYFCASTPVGGADTGELFFGEGSRLTVL.

Details on this clone: At one of its ends the junction is not consistent with the germline gene, which may arise from a read error. The chain joins TRBV6-5 to TRBJ1-2; 8 bases map to TRBD1. This CDR3 region has 13 residues. Germline values: CDR1 MNHEY, CDR2 SVGAGI. CDR3 in amino acids: CASSYSDRGSKHF. The CDR3 bases are TGTGCCAGCAGTTACTCAGACAGGGGATCAAAACACTTC.

The rearrangement uses TRBV5-1 and TRBJ2-5; D unclear. The germline V gene encodes CDR1 SGHRS and CDR2 YFSETQ. V lost 0 bases, J lost 3 bases, and 6 bases lay in between. The CDR3 spans 13 residues. This chain's CDR3 is CASSLGEKETQYF. For the CDR3, the DNA is TGCGCCAGCAGCTTGGGAGAGAAAGAGACCCAGTACTTC.

Here the CDR3 DNA reads TGTGCCACACGCAGGGGCCCCGGAGAGACCCAGTACTTC. Amino acids: CATRRGPGETQYF. The chain couples TRBV2 to TRBJ2-5; possibly TRBD1 for D (6 bases). Per germline, CDR1 SNHLY and CDR2 FYNNEI. CDR3 length: 13 residues. The ends were cut back, 10 bases at V and 4 bases at J, with 16 bases in the middle.

This rearrangement joins TRBV28 to TRBJ1-3; D may be TRBD1 (6 bases). Per the germline V gene, CDR1 is MDHEN and CDR2 is SYDVKM. Trimming took 6 bases from V and 6 from J, leaving 12 bases between them. The CDR3 loop spans 13 amino acids. The DNA of the CDR3 is TGTGCCAGCAGGAAGACAGGCGAAAACACCATATATTTT. This translates into CASRKTGENTIYF.

This chain's CDR3 is CASSEMRESPLHF. The CDR3 nucleotides read TGTGCCAGCAGTGAAATGAGAGAATCACCCCTCCACTTT. The rearrangement links TRBV2 to TRBJ1-6; D unclear. Per germline, CDR1 SNHLY and CDR2 FYNNEI. CDR3 size: 13 residues. Trimming cost V 2 bases and J 10 bases, with 9 bases left between them.

The chain carries TRBV19 and TRBJ1-1, with 8 nucleotides matching TRBD1. This CDR3 region has 13 residues. With 6 bases clipped from V and 1 base from J, the junction kept 1 base outside the gene matches. Germline CDR1 and CDR2: LNHDA and SQIVND (reference sequence). CDR3 residues: CASSGQGNTEAFF. The CDR3 coding sequence is TGTGCCAGTAGCGGACAGGGGAACACTGAAGCTTTCTTT.

This chain joins TRBV7-8 and TRBJ1-2; no reliable D call. From germline, CDR1 is SGHVS and CDR2 FQNEAQ. CDR3 size: 14 residues. Trimming removed 3 bases from V and 2 bases from J, with 10 bases in between. The DNA of the CDR3 is TGTGCCAGCAGCTTTACCAGCGCCAACTATGGCTACACCTTC. Amino acids: CASSFTSANYGYTF.

This clone was counted a few times. This specimen includes other DNA sequences encoding the same CDR3. V usage is TRBV28 and J usage is TRBJ2-1, with D possibly TRBD1 on 5 matching bases. CDR3 length equals 15 residues. The V end lost 6 bases, the J end lost 0 bases, and 12 bases lay between the germline ends. Germline lookup yields CDR1 MDHEN and CDR2 SYDVKM. The CDR3 here is CASSLYRSSYNEQFF. The DNA for the CDR3 is TGTGCCAGCAGCCTATACAGGAGCTCCTACAATGAGCAGTTCTTC.

V and J are TRBV19 and TRBJ1-5, with D perhaps matching TRBD1 (6 bases). The CDR3 is 16 amino acids. Germline V gene sequence: CDR1 LNHDA, CDR2 SQIVND (reference sequence). V was shortened by 7 bases and J by 6 bases, with 22 bases between the two germline ends. For the CDR3, the DNA is TGTGCCAGTACCACAGGCCCTAGGGGGTTGGGTCAGCCCCAGCATTTT. Its translation is CASTTGPRGLGQPQHF.